Detailed here is one T cell receptor (beta chain). This sample is part of a study of human CD8 memory T cell subsets. TPEX denoted exhausted-like, CCR7+ PD-1+ TIGIT+ early memory CD8+ T cells. Total CD8+ T cells came from negative magnetic enrichment. This CDR3 contains 15 residues. CDR1 is DFQATT and CDR2 is SNEGSKA in the germline V gene (reference sequence). Researchers made TCR beta libraries via UMI-labeled 5' RACE. TCRdb reprocessed the 5' RACE reads, keeping one entry per CDR3 protein, no DNA. The sample includes several thousand distinct CDR3 sequences. The receptor's source is a human donor in good health. Sequenced sample: CD8+ T cells from PBMCs. This chain links TRBV20-1 with TRBJ2-2. The CDR3 reads CSARDIWGNTGELFF.